These T cell receptor beta chains were read from a single sample in a study of PD-1 blockade in classical Hodgkin lymphoma. Profiling relied on immunoSEQ multiplex PCR, and the TCRdb table lists in-frame clones only, not all of them. The repertoire holds roughly 70,000 clones, with 71% as singletons. The input for sequencing was peripheral blood mononuclear cells (PBMCs), taken before the second cycle of nivolumab. These receptor sequences come from a human donor with classical Hodgkin lymphoma. Both conserved end residues are part of each CDR3. D genes are given only for firm matches. Only some rows state a clone size, as once, few, many or a class for expanded clones.

TRBJ2-2 | TRBD2 | TRBV28 | NA | 14 | CASRGGWNTGELFF | TGTGCCAGCAGGGGGGGGTGGAACACCGGGGAGCTGTTTTTT
TRBJ2-1 | TRBD2 | TRBV7-9 | NA | 16 | CASSLGGSGRYNEQFF | TGTGCCAGCAGCTTAGGAGGTAGCGGGAGGTACAATGAGCAGTTCTTC
TRBJ1-4 | NA | TRBV5-1 | NA | 14 | CASSSSNLEEKLFF | TGCGCCAGCAGCTCCTCGAATTTAGAGGAAAAACTGTTTTTT
TRBJ2-7 | NA | TRBV6-6 | NA | 13 | CASSSNSGYEQYF | TGTGCCAGCAGTTCAAATAGCGGCTACGAGCAGTACTTC
TRBJ2-5 | NA | TRBV7-3 | NA | 13 | CASSLGRRETQYF | TGTGCCAGCAGCTTGGGACGGAGAGAGACCCAGTACTTC
TRBJ1-4 | NA | TRBV19 | NA | 12 | CASSTWVEQLFF | TGTGCCAGTAGTACCTGGGTGGAGCAACTGTTTTTT
TRBJ2-1 | NA | TRBV12-5 | NA | 17 | CASGLVQQALGYNEQFF | TGTGCTAGTGGTTTGGTACAACAGGCCCTAGGCTACAATGAGCAGTTCTTC
TRBJ1-2 | NA | TRBV18 | NA | 11 | CALRGNYGYTF | TGTGCCCTGCGAGGGAACTATGGCTACACCTTC
TRBJ1-2 | NA | TRBV6-4 | once | 15 | CASSPGGTENYGYTF | TGTGCCAGCAGCCCCGGGGGAACCGAAAACTATGGCTACACCTTC
TRBJ1-1 | NA | TRBV2 | NA | 14 | CASRAGGTNTEAFF | TGTGCCAGCAGAGCGGGAGGGACGAACACTGAAGCTTTCTTT
TRBJ2-1 | NA | TRBV7-2 | NA | 15 | CASSLRGGTYNEQFF | TGTGCCAGCAGCTTGAGGGGGGGTACCTACAATGAGCAGTTCTTC
TRBJ1-5 | NA | TRBV15 | few | 15 | CATSRENLVGQPQHF | TGTGCCACCAGCAGAGAAAACCTTGTGGGTCAGCCCCAGCATTTT
TRBJ2-7 | TRBD1 | TRBV5-1 | NA | 17 | CASSLGQGFSMGYEQYF | TGCGCCAGCAGCTTAGGACAGGGTTTTTCCATGGGCTACGAGCAGTACTTC
TRBJ2-7 | TRBD1 | TRBV5-1 | NA | 15 | CASSLEGQGFYEQYF | TGCGCCAGCAGCTTGGAAGGACAGGGGTTCTACGAGCAGTACTTC
TRBJ1-1 | NA | TRBV9 | NA | 14 | CASSPLPGGTEAFF | TGTGCCAGCAGCCCCCTCCCGGGAGGCACTGAAGCTTTCTTT
TRBJ2-7 | NA | TRBV18 | NA | 12 | CASSPNLDEQYF | TGTGCCAGCTCGCCCAACCTCGACGAGCAGTACTTC
TRBJ1-4 | NA | TRBV5-4 | NA | 16 | CASSEGGSATNEKLFF | TGTGCCAGCAGCGAGGGGGGCTCCGCAACTAATGAAAAACTGTTTTTT
TRBJ1-5 | NA | TRBV29-1 | NA | 12 | CSVSSGNQPQHF | TGCAGCGTTAGTTCAGGGAATCAGCCCCAGCATTTT
TRBJ2-7 | NA | TRBV5-1 | NA | 14 | CASSLVSRHSEQYF | TGCGCCAGCAGCTTGGTGTCTCGGCACTCCGAGCAGTACTTC
TRBJ2-5 | NA | TRBV7-9 | once | 14 | CASSFPGRGETQYF | TGTGCCAGCAGCTTCCCCGGCAGGGGAGAGACCCAGTACTTC
TRBJ2-2 | NA | TRBV29-1 | NA | 13 | CSVRGGNTGELFF | TGCAGCGTCCGGGGAGGTAACACCGGGGAGCTGTTTTTT
TRBJ2-6 | NA | TRBV14 | NA | 15 | CASSLGSSGANVLTF | TGTGCCAGCAGCCTCGGGAGCTCTGGGGCCAACGTCCTGACTTTC
TRBJ2-7 | NA | TRBV7-9 | few | 14 | CASSFTGNHYEQYF | TGTGCCAGCAGCTTTACCGGCAATCACTACGAGCAGTACTTC
TRBJ1-1 | NA | TRBV5-1 | few | 14 | CASSPQVSNTEAFF | TGCGCCAGCAGCCCTCAGGTTTCGAACACTGAAGCTTTCTTT
TRBJ2-2 | TRBD1 | TRBV5-4 | NA | 13 | CASSLQGTGELFF | TGTGCCAGCAGCTTACAGGGGACCGGGGAGCTGTTTTTT
TRBJ2-7 | NA | TRBV11-2 | NA | 12 | CASSFQGLEQYF | TGTGCCAGCAGCTTTCAGGGACTCGAGCAGTACTTC
TRBJ2-6 | NA | TRBV27 | NA | 16 | CASRRTQGTGANVLTF | TGTGCCAGCAGGCGAACGCAGGGGACTGGGGCCAACGTCCTGACTTTC
TRBJ1-3 | NA | TRBV9 | NA | 15 | CASSVAGNSGNTIYF | TGTGCCAGCAGCGTAGCGGGGAACTCTGGAAACACCATATATTTT
TRBJ2-2 | NA | TRBV4-1 | few | 13 | CASSQDGPGELFF | TGCGCCAGCAGCCAAGACGGGCCCGGGGAGCTGTTTTTT
TRBJ1-1 | NA | TRBV27 | NA | 14 | CASSFFNARTEAFF | TGTGCCAGCAGTTTTTTTAATGCCAGGACTGAAGCTTTCTTT
TRBJ2-3 | NA | TRBV27 | NA | 13 | CASSLWVRDTQYF | TGTGCCAGCAGTTTGTGGGTTCGGGATACGCAGTATTTT
TRBJ2-1 | TRBD2 | TRBV2 | NA | 18 | CASSEMEGLQFIYNEQFF | TGTGCCAGCAGTGAAATGGAGGGACTACAATTTATATACAATGAGCAGTTCTTC
TRBJ2-6 | NA | TRBV19 | NA | 18 | CASSISGISFSGANVLTF | TGTGCCAGTAGTATATCTGGGATATCCTTCTCTGGGGCCAACGTCCTGACTTTC
TRBJ2-1 | NA | TRBV9 | NA | 15 | CASSVVRGGGGEQFF | TGTGCCAGCAGCGTAGTTCGCGGGGGAGGGGGGGAGCAGTTCTTC
TRBJ1-5 | NA | TRBV28 | few | 14 | CASTLESANQPQHF | TGTGCCAGCACCCTGGAGTCGGCGAATCAGCCCCAGCATTTT
TRBJ1-2 | TRBD1 | TRBV30 | NA | 22 | CAWSVGLRILAEGRGLRSGYTF | TGTGCCTGGAGTGTAGGCTTAAGGATCCTAGCAGAGGGCAGGGGGCTGCGAAGCGGCTACACCTTC
TRBJ2-2 | NA | TRBV25-1 | few | 13 | CASSRVGGGELFF | TGTGCCAGCAGCCGGGTAGGGGGCGGGGAGCTGTTTTTT
TRBJ1-1 | NA | TRBV7-8 | once | 15 | CASSGPTSRGTEAFF | TGTGCCAGCAGCGGACCGACTTCCCGAGGCACTGAAGCTTTCTTT
TRBJ1-4 | TRBD1 | TRBV6-5 | once | 14 | CASSYQGTAGKLFF | TGTGCCAGCAGTTACCAGGGGACAGCGGGAAAACTGTTTTTT
TRBJ1-1 | NA | TRBV6-6 | NA | 15 | CASSLTVSTDTEAFF | TGTGCCAGCAGTTTGACGGTCTCGACGGACACTGAAGCTTTCTTT
TRBJ1-2 | NA | TRBV7-2 | NA | 13 | CASSPSQVYGYTF | TGTGCCAGCAGCCCGTCACAGGTCTATGGCTACACCTTC
TRBJ2-3 | NA | TRBV4-1 | NA | 14 | CASSQASGADTQYF | TGCGCCAGCAGCCAAGCGTCGGGGGCAGATACGCAGTATTTT
TRBJ2-7 | TRBD1 | TRBV28 | NA | 15 | CASSPTGTGKYEQYF | TGTGCCAGCAGTCCAACCGGGACAGGGAAATACGAGCAGTACTTC
TRBJ2-3 | NA | TRBV6-1 | NA | 17 | CASSGVEQGGFSDTQYF | TGTGCCAGCAGTGGCGTGGAACAGGGAGGATTCTCAGATACGCAGTATTTT
TRBJ2-5 | NA | TRBV10-3 | NA | 13 | CAISQPGQETQYF | TGTGCCATCAGCCAGCCGGGCCAAGAGACCCAGTACTTC
TRBJ2-7 | NA | TRBV5-5 | once | 14 | CASSLGAALYEQYF | TGTGCCAGCAGCTTGGGGGCAGCCCTCTACGAGCAGTACTTC
TRBJ1-5 | NA | TRBV18 | few | 16 | CASSPRTDHYNQPQHF | TGTGCCAGCTCACCCCGGACGGACCACTACAATCAGCCCCAGCATTTT
TRBJ1-2 | NA | TRBV6-1 | NA | 13 | CASSEDISGGYTF | TGTGCCAGCAGTGAGGACATCTCCGGCGGCTACACCTTC
TRBJ2-5 | NA | TRBV5-1 | NA | 15 | CASIPHPGGQETQYF | TGCGCCAGCATCCCCCACCCCGGCGGTCAAGAGACCCAGTACTTC
TRBJ2-3 | NA | TRBV9 | once | 13 | CASSYSVADTQYF | TGTGCCAGCAGCTATAGCGTCGCAGATACGCAGTATTTT
TRBJ2-2 | TRBD1 | TRBV7-8 | NA | 20 | CASSLNGRGSPLDGSGELFF | TGTGCCAGCAGCTTAAATGGCAGGGGGTCCCCCTTGGATGGGTCCGGGGAGCTGTTTTTT
TRBJ2-5 | TRBD1 | TRBV19 | NA | 15 | CASSIPGTGMETQYF | TGTGCCAGTAGTATTCCGGGGACAGGGATGGAGACCCAGTACTTC
TRBJ2-2 | NA | TRBV5-4 | NA | 15 | CASSLGGAGTGELFF | TGTGCCAGCAGCTTAGGGGGAGCGGGGACCGGGGAGCTGTTTTTT